This T cell receptor beta chain comes out of a study of blood T cells in healthy people across ages. For the study at large: Template switching retrieved approximately one barcoded beta molecule for each two T cells. Study observations and caveats: Strongly correlated with naive T cell percentage was TCR beta diversity.

Turning to this clonotype: The antigen remains unidentified.

A second about 7 to 12 cycle PCR used barcoded and J-beta primers. A 12-random-nucleotide template-switch adaptor tagged each cDNA molecule. TCRdb passed the 5' RACE reads through MiXCR, listing each CDR3 protein once. Here the sample spans fewer than 950,000 distinct CDR3 sequences, about 34% being singletons. The sample was blood. The receptor comes from a man in his late teens or twenties in good health.

The CDR3 region has the DNA TGTGCCAGCAGTTACTCCCAGATTCTCCCGTACTTC. As protein: CASSYSQILPYF. The chain recombines TRBV6-2 or TRBV6-3 with TRBJ2-5, with D uncertain. CDR1 is MNHEY, CDR2 SVGEGT, per germline. V shed 0 bases and J shed 13 bases, with 12 bases lying between them. The CDR3 covers 12 residues.